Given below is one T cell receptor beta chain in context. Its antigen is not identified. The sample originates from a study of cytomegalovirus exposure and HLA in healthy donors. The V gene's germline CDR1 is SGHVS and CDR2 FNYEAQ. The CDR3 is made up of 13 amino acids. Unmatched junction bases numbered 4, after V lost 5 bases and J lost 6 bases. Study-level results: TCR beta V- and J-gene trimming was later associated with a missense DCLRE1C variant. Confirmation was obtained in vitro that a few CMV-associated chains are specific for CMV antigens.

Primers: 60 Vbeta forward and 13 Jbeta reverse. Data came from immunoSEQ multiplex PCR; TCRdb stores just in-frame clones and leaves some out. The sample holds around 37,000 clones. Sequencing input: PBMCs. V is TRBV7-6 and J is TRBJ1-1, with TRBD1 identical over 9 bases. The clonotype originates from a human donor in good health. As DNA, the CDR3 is TGTGCCAGCAGCCCCGACAGGGGGGCTGAAGCTTTCTTT. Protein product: CASSPDRGAEAFF.